Listed below are T cell receptor beta chains from one sample, sequenced in a study of identifying expanded T cells in peripheral blood. The protocol was immunoSEQ multiplex PCR, while the TCRdb copy is restricted to in-frame clones and leaves out a portion. Among about 58,000 clones listed, about nine tenths were seen once. The sequenced sample was blood. These receptors came from a person aged 18 to 70 in good health. CDR3s include the opening cysteine and the closing phenylalanine or tryptophan.

V	J	CDR3
TRBV7-9	TRBJ2-7	CASSAQSRGEQYF
TRBV5-1	TRBJ1-2	CASSEGIYPLLNYGYTF
TRBV6-6	TRBJ1-1	CASSSGHWNTEAFF
TRBV4-3	TRBJ2-2	CASSQDPLAGGPTGELFF
TRBV13	TRBJ2-2	CASSATTPGPRSNTGELFF
TRBV7-9	TRBJ2-7	CASSSYYEQYF
TRBV7-3	TRBJ2-2	CASAPLRATGELFF
TRBV27	TRBJ2-7	CASSSRTDAYEQYF
TRBV18	TRBJ2-7	CASSLEGDSYEQYF
TRBV5-6	TRBJ1-2	CASSLYSVDYGGYTF
TRBV14	TRBJ1-3	CASSQDLGSRNTIYF
TRBV11-2	TRBJ2-7	CASSLARFYEQYF
TRBV5-4	TRBJ1-2	CASSLDKSLNYGYTF
TRBV27	TRBJ2-3	CASSLSVAGYSDTQYF
TRBV7-6	TRBJ1-3	CASSPGPGRAGNTIYF
TRBV4-1	TRBJ1-1	CASSQDLLTANTEAFF
TRBV28	TRBJ2-5	CASTLTGGVKTQYF
TRBV6-1	TRBJ2-3	CASIPDRASTDTQYF
TRBV9	TRBJ2-1	CASSVQGFNEQFF
TRBV18	TRBJ2-7	CASSPGLDSYEQYF
TRBV4-3	TRBJ1-1	CASSQGGGLNTEAFF
TRBV9	TRBJ2-3	CASSTPTETDTQYF
TRBV12-5	TRBJ2-4	CASGLVVAGILAIAKNIQYF
TRBV2	TRBJ2-7	CASSRSPSYEQYF
TRBV27	TRBJ2-1	CASSLWGTSSYNEQFF
TRBV19	TRBJ1-1	CASSGVDNTEAFF
TRBV18	TRBJ2-5	CASSPATSGGNQETQYF
TRBV5-6	TRBJ1-5	CASSLWNQPQHF
TRBV4-1	TRBJ2-5	CASSQLSGGRETQYF
TRBV4-1	TRBJ2-6	CASSQGRPGANVLTF
TRBV7-2	TRBJ1-2	CASRDRQGTYGYTF
TRBV9	TRBJ2-7	CASSVTGQGGEQYF
TRBV27	TRBJ1-2	CASSLYGLGGYTF
TRBV14	TRBJ2-3	CASSQDGRRQYF
TRBV28	TRBJ2-3	CASSSARGTDTQYF
TRBV7-2	TRBJ1-1	CASSLIDRAGAFF
TRBV27	TRBJ2-4	CASSRTGSIKNIQYF
TRBV28	TRBJ2-1	CASSFPRNEQFF
TRBV28	TRBJ2-3	CASSPLLKREGPTDTQYF
TRBV6-1	TRBJ2-3	CASNRAGPADTQYF
TRBV7-9	TRBJ2-5	CASSLRLPSGGLQETQYF
TRBV5-5	TRBJ2-2	CASSHPRGDTGELFF
TRBV29-1	TRBJ1-2	CSVGTGRSWTF
TRBV7-8	TRBJ1-2	CASSLSGRDFYGYTF
TRBV4-3	TRBJ2-2	CASSQDSWEGAGTGELFF
TRBV5-4	TRBJ2-7	CASSLGGLAFSYEQYF